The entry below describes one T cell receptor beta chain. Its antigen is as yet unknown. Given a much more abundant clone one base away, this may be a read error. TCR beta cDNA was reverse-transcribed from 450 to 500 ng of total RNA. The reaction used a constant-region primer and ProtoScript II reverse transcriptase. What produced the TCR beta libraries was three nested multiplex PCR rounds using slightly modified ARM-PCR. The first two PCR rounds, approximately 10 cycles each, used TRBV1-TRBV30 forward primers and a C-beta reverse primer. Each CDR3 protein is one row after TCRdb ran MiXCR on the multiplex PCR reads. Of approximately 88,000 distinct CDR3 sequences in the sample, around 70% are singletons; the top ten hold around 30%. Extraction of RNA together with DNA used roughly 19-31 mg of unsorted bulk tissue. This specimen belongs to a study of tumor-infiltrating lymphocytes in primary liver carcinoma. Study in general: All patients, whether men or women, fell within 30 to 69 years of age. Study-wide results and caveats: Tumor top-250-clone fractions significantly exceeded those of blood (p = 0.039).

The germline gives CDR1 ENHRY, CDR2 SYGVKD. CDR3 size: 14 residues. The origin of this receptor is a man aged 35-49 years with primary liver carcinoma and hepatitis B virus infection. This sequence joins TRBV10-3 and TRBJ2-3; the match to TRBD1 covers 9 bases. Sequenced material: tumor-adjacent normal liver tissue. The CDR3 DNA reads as TGTGCCACCAGTGAGGGACAGGGCGCAGATACGCAGTATTTT. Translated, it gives CATSEGQGADTQYF.